This record covers a single T cell receptor beta chain. This record belongs to a study of control samples from healthy donors and cancer patients. Clones were read by immunoSEQ multiplex PCR, and TCRdb kept only the in-frame ones, dropping some. The sample holds 120,000 or so clones, roughly 87% seen once. V was pared by 5 bases and J by 5 bases, with 8 bases of the junction left unmatched. This CDR3 contains 13 residues. Germline V gene sequence: CDR1 SQVTM, CDR2 ANQGSEA. The sequenced material came from blood. The chain carries TRBV29-1 and TRBJ2-7, with 8 nucleotides matching TRBD1. The TCR comes from a man aged 18 to 35 in good health. CDR3 residues: CSVRTGSKNEQYF. Written as DNA, the CDR3 is TGCAGCGTTAGGACAGGGTCCAAGAACGAGCAGTACTTC.